Shown below are 24 T cell receptor beta chains from a single sample sequenced in a study of blood T cells in healthy people across ages (dated by TCRdb to the mid-2010s). The library relied on 5' RACE. TCRdb names Illumina HiSeq 2500 as the instrument used. The second PCR ran for roughly 7 to 12 cycles and used a J-beta primer mix along with a sample-barcoded 5' primer. The public reads were reprocessed in TCRdb via fastp at Q25 and MiXCR, keeping in-frame beta chains. CDR3 protein sequences are deduplicated, and each keeps its most common genes and DNA. The sample yields 700,000 or so distinct CDR3 sequences; about 24% were counted once. The top ten clonotypes cover around 22% of the sample. What was sequenced was blood. These receptors all stem from a man aged 70 or older in good health.

V usage is TRBV29-1 and J usage is TRBJ1-2; D gene uncertain. The ends were cut back, 4 bases at V and 5 bases at J, with 8 bases in the middle. The CDR3 totals 11 residues. Germline V gives CDR1 SQVTM, CDR2 ANQGSEA. CDR3 coding DNA: TGCAGCGTTGGACATCGGTATGGCTACACCTTC. It translates to CSVGHRYGYTF.

The chain uses TRBV4-2 and TRBJ2-3; D is uncertain. Germline V gene lookup returns CDR1 LGHNA and CDR2 YNFKEQ. Between the trimmed V and J ends, which lost 3 bases and 5 bases, there was a span of 9 bases. This CDR3 comprises 13 residues. The CDR3 sequence is CASSQGVGDTQYF. The DNA of the CDR3 is TGTGCCAGCAGCCAGGGCGTTGGAGATACGCAGTATTTT.

This chain links TRBV19 with TRBJ2-1, with 13 positions matching TRBD2. V shed 7 bases and J 13 bases; nucleotides not matched to a gene: 7. In germline, CDR1 is LNHDA, CDR2 SQIVND (reference sequence). This CDR3 contains 13 residues. CDR3 in amino acids: CASNGLAGVHQFF. CDR3 nucleotides: TGTGCCAGTAATGGACTAGCGGGAGTACACCAGTTCTTC.

This clonotype has a handful of counts. CDR3 residues: CASSSMNGEQFF. CDR3 bases: TGTGCCAGCAGCTCAATGAACGGTGAGCAGTTCTTC. The rearrangement links TRBV7-3 to TRBJ2-5; D unclear. The J call is in doubt because the DNA end fits TRBJ2-1 better. The CDR3 contains 12 residues. The germline V gene has CDR1 SGHTA and CDR2 FQGTGA.

The rearrangement uses TRBV12-3 or TRBV12-4 and TRBJ1-2; D call uncertain. Trimming removed 3 bases from V and 7 bases from J, with 15 bases in between. CDR3 length equals 14 residues. CDR3 bases: TGTGCCAGCAGTTTCTCTACAGACTACACTGGCTACACCTTC. Translated, it gives CASSFSTDYTGYTF.

The rearrangement links TRBV20-1 to TRBJ2-7; D uncertain. Germline CDR1 reads DFQATT; CDR2 reads SNEGSKA (reference sequence). Trimming took off 0 bases at V and 4 bases at J, with 7 bases between the two ends. The CDR3 runs to 12 residues. CDR3 loop: CSARESDYEQYF. CDR3 sequence (DNA): TGCAGTGCTAGAGAGTCTGATTACGAGCAGTACTTC.

This chain uses TRBV3-1 with TRBJ2-5, with a weak D call TRBD1 (5 bases). The J call may be faulty, since TRBJ2-1 better matches the DNA end. In germline, CDR1 is LGHDT, CDR2 YNNKEL (reference sequence). The length of the CDR3 is 14 residues. The CDR3 DNA reads TGTGCCAGCAGCCAAGGGTCAGGGCCCAATGAGCAGTTCTTC. It yields the protein CASSQGSGPNEQFF.

The genes are TRBV28 and TRBJ2-1, with 9 bases fitting TRBD1. The J call is doubtful: the DNA matches TRBJ2-7 better. The CDR3 is 17 amino acids. The germline gives CDR1 MDHEN, CDR2 SYDVKM. The CDR3 coding sequence is TGTGCCAGCAGCCTTAAGAGGGGGACAGGGAGGGACTACGAGCAGTACTTC. Translation: CASSLKRGTGRDYEQYF.

Comments on this clonotype: This could be a read error, since a much larger clone is one nucleotide away. The V and J genes are TRBV13 and TRBJ2-7; D is possibly TRBD2 (7 bases). Germline V lookup: CDR1 PRHDT, CDR2 FYEKMQ (reference sequence). This CDR3 has 14 amino acids. The CDR3: CASNKGGEPYGQYF. CDR3 bases: TGTGCCAGCAACAAGGGGGGGGAACCCTACGGGCAGTACTTC. Using reference TRBV13 and TRBJ2-7 for the parts outside the CDR3, the full variable domain is AAGVIQSPRHLIKEKRETATLKCYPIPRHDTVYWYQQGPGQDPQFLISFYEKMQSDKGSIPDRFSAQQFSDYHSELNMSSLELGDSALYFCASNKGGEPYGQYFGPGTRLTVT.

A note on this clonotype: An end of the junction differs from the germline gene, which may be a read error. The chain uses TRBV5-6 and TRBJ2-1, with D maybe TRBD2 (7 bases). The length of the CDR3 is 16 residues. CDR1 is SGHDT, CDR2 YYEEEE, per germline. The chain's CDR3 is CASSHLGGRDYNERFF. The DNA for the CDR3 is TGTGCCAGCAGCCATCTCGGGGGCAGGGACTACAATGAGCGGTTCTTC. Combining the CDR3 with reference TRBV5-6 and TRBJ2-1 gives the whole variable domain DAGVTQSPTHLIKTRGQQVTLRCSPKSGHDTVSWYQQALGQGPQFIFQYYEEEERQRGNFPDRFSGHQFPNYSSELNVNALLLGDSALYLCASSHLGGRDYNERFFGPGTRLTVL.

This sequence joins TRBV20-1 and TRBJ2-3; 7 nucleotides agree with TRBD2. This CDR3 has 11 amino acids. Germline V lookup: CDR1 DFQATT, CDR2 SNEGSKA (reference sequence). CDR3 in DNA: TGCCTAGCGGAGACCACGGATACGCAGTATTTT. It translates to CLAETTDTQYF.

This clonotype has ten or more counts. J is TRBJ1-2 and V is TRBV5-1; 12 bases are a match to TRBD1. The V gene's germline CDR1 is SGHRS and CDR2 YFSETQ. The CDR3 has 17 residues. V lost 4 bases to trimming and J lost 2 bases; unmatched junction nucleotides: 9. The CDR3 region is CASSTVPGQGANYGYTF. CDR3 nucleotides: TGCGCCAGCAGCACAGTCCCGGGACAGGGGGCCAACTATGGCTACACCTTC.

Details on this clonotype: The junction and the germline gene differ at one end; a read error may be behind it. V and J are TRBV7-3 and TRBJ2-3; the match to TRBD2 covers 8 bases. The CDR3 loop spans 14 amino acids. In germline, CDR1 is SGHTA, CDR2 FQGTGA. In DNA, the CDR3 is TGTTCCAGCAGTTTTAGCGGGACCACAGATACGCAGTATTTT. This sequence encodes CSSSFSGTTDTQYF.

This clonotype was picked up a small number of times. CDR3 amino acids: CASSVLAGGREQYF. The DNA of the CDR3 is TGTGCCAGCAGTGTACTAGCGGGGGGGCGTGAGCAGTACTTC. The chain employs TRBV12-3 or TRBV12-4 and TRBJ2-7; 13 bases are shared with TRBD2. The CDR3 consists of 14 residues. After removal of 5 bases from V and 7 bases from J, the junction contained 5 bases not matched to a gene.

This clonotype was detected a few times. This chain uses TRBV6-6 with TRBJ2-5, with D possibly called TRBD1 or TRBD2 (7 bases each). V was shortened by 0 bases and J by 4 bases, with 12 bases between the two germline ends. The CDR3 is made up of 15 amino acids. Germline V lookup: CDR1 MNHNY, CDR2 SVGAGI (reference sequence). The CDR3 loop reads CASSYSQGGRETQYF. CDR3 in DNA: TGTGCCAGCAGTTACTCGCAGGGGGGGCGAGAGACCCAGTACTTC.

This clonotype showed up just a few times. This chain joins TRBV3-1 and TRBJ2-1; the match to TRBD1 covers 9 bases. V gave up 3 bases and J gave up 8 bases; unmatched junction bases: 8. Germline CDR1 reads LGHDT; CDR2 reads YNNKEL (reference sequence). This CDR3 region has 15 residues. The CDR3 DNA reads as TGTGCCAGCAGCCACCAGGGACAGGGTAAAGATGAGCAGTTCTTC. Translating gives CASSHQGQGKDEQFF.

The rearrangement links TRBV7-9 to TRBJ1-1, with a tentative D call TRBD1 (6 bases). Germline V gene lookup returns CDR1 SEHNR and CDR2 FQNEAQ (reference sequence). V was pared by 7 bases and J by 3 bases, with 18 bases between. This CDR3 has 15 amino acids. This chain's CDR3 is CASTLGALRDTEAFF. The CDR3 coding sequence is TGTGCCAGCACCCTGGGGGCCCTGCGGGACACTGAAGCTTTCTTT.

This clonotype was observed a few times. This chain's CDR3 is CASSAGTAKNIQYF. CDR3 sequence (DNA): TGTGCCAGCAGCGCCGGGACAGCCAAAAACATTCAGTACTTC. The chain couples TRBV6-2 or TRBV6-3 to TRBJ2-4; D possibly matches TRBD1 or TRBD2 (5 bases each). CDR1 is MNHEY, CDR2 SVGEGT, per germline. V was shortened by 6 bases and J by 0 bases, with 9 bases between the two germline ends. This CDR3 has 14 residues.

This clonotype turned up a few times. The chain combines TRBV19 with TRBJ2-5; D is ambiguous. Trimming removed 8 bases at V and 5 bases at J, with 15 bases between. The CDR3 has 13 residues. Germline V gives CDR1 LNHDA, CDR2 SQIVND (reference sequence). The CDR3 sequence: CASSGALGETQYF. The CDR3 coding sequence is TGTGCCAGTTCGGGCGCCTTAGGGGAGACCCAGTACTTC.

The chain joins TRBV15 to TRBJ2-4; 9 nucleotides align to TRBD1. The germline gives CDR1 LNHNV, CDR2 YYDKDF (reference sequence). V lost 0 bases, J lost 10 bases, and 7 bases stayed unmatched. The CDR3 is 15 amino acids. The CDR3 sequence: CATSRDRDRVNIQYF. Here the CDR3 DNA reads TGTGCCACCAGCAGAGATAGGGACAGGGTGAATATTCAGTACTTC.

Written as DNA, the CDR3 is TGTGCCAGCAGCTTAAGGGGGGGCAGTACGGAGACCCAGTACTTC. This codes for CASSLRGGSTETQYF. This chain joins TRBV11-3 and TRBJ2-5; tentative D call: TRBD2 (7 bases). CDR3 size: 15 residues. The germline V gene has CDR1 SGHNT and CDR2 YENEEA. Trimming left V 2 bases short and J 5 bases short, with 15 bases between.

This clonotype was detected a few times. The chain is built from TRBV12-5 and TRBJ2-1; 12 nucleotides line up with TRBD1. V was pared by 0 bases and J by 5 bases, with 2 bases of the junction left unmatched. The CDR3 spans 16 residues. Per germline, CDR1 LGHNT and CDR2 FRNRAP. The CDR3 DNA reads TGTGCTAGTGGTTTGGTATGGGACAGGGGGCACAATGAGCAGTTCTTC. It translates to CASGLVWDRGHNEQFF. Based on the CDR3 plus reference TRBV12-5 and TRBJ2-1, the full variable domain is DARVTQTPRHKVTEMGQEVTMRCQPILGHNTVFWYRQTMMQGLELLAYFRNRAPLDDSGMPKDRFSAEMPDATLATLKIQPSEPRDSAVYFCASGLVWDRGHNEQFFGPGTRLTVL.

This clonotype has only a few counts. The chain joins TRBV12-3 or TRBV12-4 to TRBJ2-3; TRBD2 matches 11 bases. The V and J ends lost 1 base and 7 bases, in that order; junction bases with no gene match: 1. There are 14 residues in the CDR3. CDR3: CASSLVAGGNTQYF. CDR3 bases: TGTGCCAGCAGTTTAGTAGCGGGGGGGAATACGCAGTATTTT.

Only a few counts were recorded for this clonotype. The V and J genes are TRBV3-1 and TRBJ2-5, with D possibly being TRBD2 (6 bases). The CDR3 contains 16 residues. CDR1 is LGHDT, CDR2 YNNKEL, per germline (reference sequence). The V and J ends lost 0 bases and 3 bases respectively, with 14 bases between them. Written as DNA, the CDR3 is TGTGCCAGCAGCCAAGATGTAAGGAGGGCCAAAGAGACCCAGTACTTC. Its protein product is CASSQDVRRAKETQYF.